The T cell receptor (beta chain) described here comes from a study of cytomegalovirus exposure and HLA in healthy donors. General study findings and limits: In vitro, a few CMV-associated chains proved specific for CMV antigens. Upon later analysis, TCR association rates were observed to vary by HLA locus, being highest for DRB1 and lowest for HLA-C. An apparent linkage of common viral pathogens to several of the most significant clusters emerged in a later analysis.

A multiplex PCR was run with 60 Vbeta primers and 13 Jbeta primers. This table comes from immunoSEQ multiplex PCR, and its TCRdb copy is limited to in-frame clones, with some not included. The table lists approximately 160,000 clones, just under 80% of them singletons. This clone has just a few counts. Antigen unknown. The germline V and J ends were trimmed by 3 bases and 2 bases, with 10 bases remaining between them. This CDR3 comprises 14 residues. Germline CDR1 and CDR2: SEHNR and FQNEAQ (reference sequence). Sequenced input: PBMCs. The J gene is TRBJ2-5, the V gene TRBV7-9; D ambiguous. The sequence was obtained from a man aged 18-30 years in good health and CMV-seropositive. The CDR3 spells CASSFSVLQETQYF. The CDR3 DNA reads TGTGCCAGCAGCTTCTCAGTACTACAAGAGACCCAGTACTTC.